One and the same sample provided the 25 T cell receptor beta chains below, sequenced in a study of blood T cell repertoires in COVID-19 (dated by TCRdb to about 2020). Library prep was done by the immunoSEQ multiplex PCR assay. Not all clones reach the TCRdb copy of this immuneACCESS table, which keeps in-frame sequences only. Checked studies attribute under half of the gap to unresolved V genes and leave the rest unexplained. The sample contains about 150,000 clones, roughly 87% of them found a single time. The ten top clones hold 1.5% to 2% of the sample. The sample comprised peripheral blood. The source is a human donor in a cohort sampled during active COVID-19.

This CDR3 reads CASSAGSSSGNTIYF. The CDR3 DNA reads as TGTGCCAGCAGCGCGGGGTCCTCCTCTGGAAACACCATATATTTT. The V and J genes are TRBV9 and TRBJ1-3; D unresolved. V was cut by 3 bases and J by 0 bases, with 10 bases left in between. Germline V gene data show CDR1 as SGDLS and CDR2 as YYNGEE. This CDR3 has 15 residues.

This chain uses TRBV5-1 with TRBJ2-1, with 7 positions matching TRBD1. The J segment lost 4 bases and the V segment lost 0 bases, leaving 7 bases of the junction unmatched. The CDR3 totals 16 residues. CDR1 is SGHRS and CDR2 is YFSETQ in the germline V gene. The CDR3 reads CASSLVLGTDYNEQFF. The CDR3 region has the DNA TGCGCCAGCAGCTTGGTCTTGGGGACAGATTACAATGAGCAGTTCTTC.

This chain uses TRBV7-8 with TRBJ1-4; 9 bases are a match to TRBD1. The CDR3 spans 14 residues. Germline CDR1 and CDR2: SGHVS and FQNEAQ. J lost 7 bases, V lost 1 base, and 1 base had no gene match. The CDR3 here is CASSLGDRVEKLFF. The DNA of the CDR3 is TGTGCCAGCAGCTTAGGGGACAGGGTTGAAAAACTGTTTTTT.

The chain uses TRBV9 and TRBJ1-6, with 8 bases fitting TRBD1. Germline lookup yields CDR1 SGDLS and CDR2 YYNGEE. This CDR3 is 14 amino acids long. Unmatched junction bases numbered 3, after V lost 3 bases and J lost 7 bases. DNA for the CDR3: TGTGCCAGCAGCGCGACAGGGGAGAATTCACCCCTCCACTTT. Protein: CASSATGENSPLHF.

The rearrangement uses TRBV19 and TRBJ1-4, with 9 bases aligning to TRBD1. The V gene's germline CDR1 is LNHDA and CDR2 SQIVND (reference sequence). CDR3 size: 16 residues. Unmatched junction bases numbered 5, after V lost 4 bases and J lost 2 bases. The CDR3 nucleotides are TGTGCCAGTAGTAGACAGGGGGGAACTACTAATGAAAAACTGTTTTTT. Residues: CASSRQGGTTNEKLFF.

The V call is TRBV7-9, the J call TRBJ1-1; 8 nucleotides line up with TRBD1. Germline assignment: CDR1 SEHNR and CDR2 FQNEAQ (reference sequence). After removal of 5 bases from V and 1 base from J, the junction contained 3 bases not matched to a gene. CDR3 length: 14 residues. The CDR3 loop reads CASSAGTGNTEAFF. The DNA for the CDR3 is TGTGCCAGCAGCGCCGGGACAGGGAACACTGAAGCTTTCTTT.

The chain has TRBV18 and TRBJ1-2; 9 positions agree with TRBD1. The V gene end was trimmed by 3 bases and the J gene end by 6 bases; junction bases not matched to a gene: 8. Germline values: CDR1 KGHSH, CDR2 LQKENI. The CDR3 runs to 15 residues. CDR3 DNA: TGTGCCAGCTCACCTAGGACAGGGGAAGAGAATGGCTACACCTTC. This encodes CASSPRTGEENGYTF.

The chain uses TRBV5-1 and TRBJ1-5, with D possibly TRBD1 on 5 matching bases. This CDR3 has 15 residues. With 2 bases removed from V and 5 bases from J, the gap between germline ends came to 14 bases. Germline loops: CDR1 SGHRS, CDR2 YFSETQ. CDR3 region: CASSLRTRWDQPQHF. The CDR3 DNA follows: TGCGCCAGCAGCTTACGGACACGCTGGGATCAGCCCCAGCATTTT.

This sequence joins TRBV20-1 and TRBJ2-7; D is perhaps TRBD2 (5 bases). Trimming stripped 3 bases from V and 5 bases from J, with 5 bases between. Germline CDR1 and CDR2: DFQATT and SNEGSKA (reference sequence). This CDR3 spans 10 amino acids. For the CDR3, the DNA is TGCAGTGCTAGCGGGAACGAGCAGTACTTC. This translates into CSASGNEQYF.

The chain couples TRBV2 to TRBJ1-3, with TRBD1 as a possible D gene (6 bases). V was shortened by 4 bases and J by 2 bases, with 12 bases between the two germline ends. The CDR3 is made up of 15 amino acids. Per the germline V gene, CDR1 is SNHLY and CDR2 is FYNNEI. In DNA form, the CDR3 reads TGTGCCAGCAGTGCCGCCGCAGGGGCTGGAAACACCATATATTTT. It codes for CASSAAAGAGNTIYF. The entire variable domain, with the rest obtained from reference TRBV2 and TRBJ1-3, is as follows: EPEVTQTPSHQVTQMGQEVILRCVPISNHLYFYWYRQILGQKVEFLVSFYNNEISEKSEIFDDQFSVERPDGSNFTLKIRSTKLEDSAMYFCASSAAAGAGNTIYFGEGSWLTVV.

J is TRBJ1-6 and V is TRBV3-1 (or the pseudogene TRBV3-2); maybe TRBD1 (6 bases). The CDR3 has 15 amino acids. Germline CDR1 and CDR2: LGHDT and YNNKEL (reference sequence). V was cut by 0 bases and J by 7 bases, with 10 bases left in between. CDR3 sequence: CASSQEGQGNSPLHF. CDR3 bases: TGTGCCAGCAGCCAAGAAGGGCAGGGGAATTCACCCCTCCACTTT.

This sequence joins TRBV4-1 and TRBJ1-3, with 7 bases that match TRBD1. Germline V CDR1 and CDR2: MGHRA, YSYEKL. The CDR3 is 15 amino acids. The J segment lost 4 bases and the V segment lost 0 bases, leaving 3 bases of the junction unmatched. The CDR3 reads CASSQDPGGGNTIYF. In DNA, the CDR3 is TGCGCCAGCAGCCAAGATCCAGGGGGAGGAAACACCATATATTTT.

The chain links TRBV5-4 to TRBJ1-3; D is perhaps TRBD1 (5 bases). The CDR3 length is 16 residues. V was shortened by 2 bases and J by 0 bases, with 12 bases between the two germline ends. Looked up from germline, CDR1 is SGHNT and CDR2 is YYREEE (reference sequence). The DNA for the CDR3 is TGTGCCAGCAGCTTCGGGACTTCCAGCTCTGGAAACACCATATATTTT. Translated, it gives CASSFGTSSSGNTIYF.

This clone was seen only once. CDR3 in amino acids: CAWLQGDGSPLHF. The CDR3 region has the DNA TGTGCCTGGCTACAGGGTGACGGGTCACCCCTCCACTTT. The chain uses TRBV30 and TRBJ1-6; a weak D match, TRBD1 (6 bases). Between the trimmed V and J ends, which lost 5 bases and 10 bases, there was a span of 15 bases. From germline, CDR1 is GTSNPN and CDR2 SVGIG (reference sequence). The CDR3 consists of 13 residues.

The rearrangement links TRBV5-1 to TRBJ2-5; 8 nucleotides align to TRBD1. Unmatched junction bases numbered 10, after V lost 6 bases and J lost 3 bases. CDR3 size: 15 residues. Germline assignment: CDR1 SGHRS and CDR2 YFSETQ. CDR3 nucleotides: TGCGCCAGCAACTCCGCCGGGACAGGAGAAGAGACCCAGTACTTC. Amino acid sequence: CASNSAGTGEETQYF.

This rearrangement joins TRBV28 to TRBJ1-2; 8 nucleotides agree with TRBD1. V dropped 5 bases and J dropped 0; count of bases not matched to a gene: 11. CDR1 is MDHEN, CDR2 SYDVKM, per germline. The CDR3 is 17 residues long. CDR3 protein: CASSAPRTGHTNYGYTF. The DNA for the CDR3 is TGTGCCAGCAGTGCACCGCGGACAGGGCATACTAACTATGGCTACACCTTC.

This chain connects TRBV30 to TRBJ2-3; 7 bases are a match to TRBD2. This CDR3 is 13 amino acids long. The V gene's germline CDR1 is GTSNPN and CDR2 SVGIG (reference sequence). Trimming took 1 base from V and 6 from J; bases not matched to a gene: 4. CDR3 nucleotide sequence: TGTGCCTGGAGTGGAGCGGGGAAGGATACGCAGTATTTT. Encoded protein: CAWSGAGKDTQYF. Full variable domain (missing parts from reference TRBV30 and TRBJ2-3): SQTIHQWPATLVQPVGSPLSLECTVEGTSNPNLYWYRQAAGRGLQLLFYSVGIGQISSEVPQNLSASRPQDRQFILSSKKLLLSDSGFYLCAWSGAGKDTQYFGPGTRLTVL.

The V call is TRBV30, the J call TRBJ1-4, with 9 bases lining up with TRBD1. Trimming took 7 bases from V and 8 from J; bases not matched to a gene: 5. This CDR3 is built from 12 residues. Per germline, CDR1 GTSNPN and CDR2 SVGIG (reference sequence). CDR3 in DNA: TGTGCCTCAACAGGGGGCAGGGAAAAACTGTTTTTT. It specifies CASTGGREKLFF.

This rearrangement joins TRBV6-5 to TRBJ2-2; D may be TRBD1 (6 bases). Trimming shortened V by 2 bases and J by 4 bases, and 8 bases separated the two germline ends. The CDR3 has 14 amino acids. Germline values: CDR1 MNHEY, CDR2 SVGAGI. The CDR3 region is CASSYGQSTGELFF. Here the CDR3 DNA reads TGTGCCAGCAGTTACGGACAGTCCACCGGGGAGCTGTTTTTT.

The genes are TRBV4-1 and TRBJ2-3; TRBD1 matches 7 bases. The CDR3 covers 14 residues. Looked up from germline, CDR1 is MGHRA and CDR2 is YSYEKL. V lost 7 bases and J lost 0; bases outside the gene matches: 4. CDR3 region: CASKDRASTDTQYF. For the CDR3, the DNA is TGCGCCAGCAAAGACAGGGCAAGCACAGATACGCAGTATTTT.

The chain has TRBV6-5 and TRBJ1-1; TRBD1 aligns across 7 bases. The length of the CDR3 is 15 residues. V lost 5 bases and J lost 1; bases outside the gene matches: 7. The germline CDR1 and CDR2 sequences are MNHEY and SVGAGI. The CDR3: CASSKQGVPNTEAFF. In DNA, the CDR3 is TGTGCCAGCAGTAAGCAGGGGGTCCCGAACACTGAAGCTTTCTTT.

This chain uses TRBV3-1 (or the pseudogene TRBV3-2) with TRBJ2-5; D is possibly TRBD1 (6 bases). V lost 5 bases and J lost 3, with 7 bases in between. This CDR3 has 12 amino acids. Germline-derived CDR1 and CDR2 are LGHDT and YNNKEL (reference sequence). The CDR3 here is CASSRQEETQYF. Written as DNA, the CDR3 is TGTGCCAGCAGCAGACAGGAAGAGACCCAGTACTTC.

The genes are TRBV7-3 and TRBJ2-7; 9 bases line up with TRBD1. V shed 5 bases, J shed 6 bases, and the junction held 14 bases outside the gene matches. This CDR3 has 16 amino acids. Germline CDR1 and CDR2: SGHTA and FQGTGA. In nucleotides, the CDR3 is TGTGCCAGCAGCCCCAACGCGCCGGGACAGGGCGGCGAGCAGTACTTC. It yields the protein CASSPNAPGQGGEQYF.

The chain links TRBV6-6 to TRBJ2-3, with TRBD2 matching 8 bases. There are 13 residues in the CDR3. The V gene end was trimmed by 6 bases and the J gene end by 6 bases; junction bases not matched to a gene: 5. Germline CDR1 is MNHNY and CDR2 is SVGAGI (reference sequence). CDR3 residues: CASSPRGGDTQYF. The CDR3 DNA follows: TGTGCCAGCAGCCCTCGGGGGGGGGATACGCAGTATTTT.

V and J are TRBV9 and TRBJ1-1; 7 nucleotides line up with TRBD1. Germline CDR1 is SGDLS and CDR2 is YYNGEE. This CDR3 spans 15 amino acids. The V and J ends lost 4 bases and 5 bases, in that order; junction bases with no gene match: 11. Written as DNA, the CDR3 is TGTGCCAGCAGCTTTAATCCAGGGGGAGGAACTGAAGCTTTCTTT. Amino acid sequence: CASSFNPGGGTEAFF.